This TCR beta chain stems from a study of blood T cells in healthy people across ages. Overall study context: T cells yielded about one barcoded beta molecule per two cells through template switching.

Details on this clonotype: The germline gene is not matched at one end of the junction; a read error may be the cause.

This CDR3 comprises 15 residues. In germline, CDR1 is MNHEY, CDR2 SMNVEV (reference sequence). Then a second PCR, running roughly 7 to 11 cycles, was carried out with a sample-barcoded 5' primer and a J-beta primer mix. TCRdb called the 5' RACE reads again in MiXCR, with one record for every CDR3 protein. Seen here are hundreds of thousands of distinct CDR3 sequences, about 29% observed once, and the top ten hold approximately 3.5%. In addition, the sample was reused for a study of T cells of mothers and their children.

The V call is TRBV27, the J call TRBJ1-4; D may be TRBD1 (6 bases). The clonotype originates from a boy aged 2 to 9 in good health. Sequencing was done on a sample of blood. The CDR3 nucleotides read TGTGCCGGCAGTTCGACAGGTCTAACTAATGAAAAACTGTTTTTT. Its protein is CAGSSTGLTNEKLFF. The complete variable domain, with remaining parts taken from reference TRBV27 and TRBJ1-4, reads EAQVTQNPRYLITVTGKKLTVTCSQNMNHEYMSWYRQDPGLGLRQIYYSMNVEVTDKGDVPEGYKVSRKEKRNFPLILESPSPNQTSLYFCAGSSTGLTNEKLFFGSGTQLSVL.